The 19 T cell receptor beta chains reported below all come from one sample, sequenced in a study of cytomegalovirus exposure and HLA in healthy donors. Use of 60 Vbeta and 13 Jbeta primers characterized the PCR. Assay used: immunoSEQ multiplex PCR; TCRdb lists only in-frame clones, some missing. This sample has about 150,000 clones, with approximately 84% found just once. Material: PBMCs. These receptors were collected from a woman younger than 30 in good health and CMV-seronegative.

J is TRBJ2-2 and V is TRBV18; TRBD2 matches at 12 bases. The V segment lost 4 bases and the J segment 2 bases; nucleotides outside the gene matches: 11. Germline V gives CDR1 KGHSH, CDR2 LQKENI. The CDR3 has 19 residues. In nucleotides, the CDR3 is TGTGCCAGCTCACGTCCCGGGACTAGCGGGTTCAGAAACACCGGGGAGCTGTTTTTT. Translation: CASSRPGTSGFRNTGELFF.

The chain joins TRBV9 to TRBJ2-2, with 7 bases aligning to TRBD2. Germline V gives CDR1 SGDLS, CDR2 YYNGEE. V lost 1 base to trimming and J lost 8 bases; unmatched junction nucleotides: 11. CDR3 size: 16 residues. CDR3: CASSVQRGPPWGELFF. CDR3 coding DNA: TGTGCCAGCAGCGTACAGCGGGGTCCCCCTTGGGGGGAGCTGTTTTTT.

This clone came up once. The chain carries TRBV5-4 and TRBJ1-2; 10 bases are a match to TRBD1. CDR3 size: 14 residues. Unmatched junction bases numbered 1, after V lost 3 bases and J lost 2 bases. Germline-derived CDR1 and CDR2 are SGHNT and YYREEE (reference sequence). The CDR3: CASSWDRGNYGYTF. In DNA form, the CDR3 reads TGTGCCAGCAGCTGGGACAGGGGCAACTATGGCTACACCTTC.

The V and J genes are TRBV15 and TRBJ2-7; the match to TRBD1 covers 9 bases. The CDR3 is 15 amino acids. The germline gives CDR1 LNHNV, CDR2 YYDKDF (reference sequence). V lost 0 bases and J lost 4; bases outside the gene matches: 4. In nucleotides, the CDR3 is TGTGCCACCAGCAGAGAGACAGGGGGGGAGTACGAGCAGTACTTC. Protein sequence: CATSRETGGEYEQYF.

This chain connects TRBV18 to TRBJ1-4; 7 nucleotides align to TRBD1. V shed 1 base and J 7 bases; nucleotides not matched to a gene: 3. The CDR3 has 14 residues. Germline lookup yields CDR1 KGHSH and CDR2 LQKENI. CDR3 nucleotide sequence: TGTGCCAGCTCACCACAGGGGGCACGTGAAAAACTGTTTTTT. Translated, it gives CASSPQGAREKLFF.

V and J are TRBV19 and TRBJ2-7, with 13 bases lining up with TRBD2. Germline V CDR1 and CDR2: LNHDA, SQIVND (reference sequence). This CDR3 contains 15 residues. Trimming removed 4 bases from V and 3 bases from J; junction bases left unmatched: 3. The CDR3 reads CASSTGLAGVYEQYF. For the CDR3, the DNA is TGTGCCAGTAGTACCGGACTAGCGGGAGTCTACGAGCAGTACTTC.

The chain combines TRBV28 with TRBJ2-1, with a tentative D call TRBD2 (7 bases). This CDR3 contains 14 residues. Germline CDR1 is MDHEN and CDR2 is SYDVKM. Trimming removed 5 bases from V and 7 bases from J, with 15 bases in between. The CDR3, as DNA: TGTGCCAGCAGTCCCCCGGGGGGCATGAATGAGCAGTTCTTC. Translated: CASSPPGGMNEQFF. Supplemented by reference TRBV28 and TRBJ2-1, the full variable domain reads DVKVTQSSRYLVKRTGEKVFLECVQDMDHENMFWYRQDPGLGLRLIYFSYDVKMKEKGDIPEGYSVSREKKERFSLILESASTNQTSMYLCASSPPGGMNEQFFGPGTRLTVL.

The rearrangement uses TRBV7-2 and TRBJ2-2; possibly TRBD2 for D (6 bases). The germline CDR1 and CDR2 sequences are SGHTA and FQGNSA. Trimming took off 5 bases at V and 1 base at J, with 14 bases between the two ends. This CDR3 spans 16 amino acids. DNA for the CDR3: TGTGCCAGCAGCCCGGGACTCCCGGGGAACACCGGGGAGCTGTTTTTT. Translating it yields CASSPGLPGNTGELFF.

This clone was found a few times. This chain uses TRBV28 with TRBJ2-7; 7 bases match TRBD1. The CDR3 consists of 16 residues. With 6 bases clipped from V and 0 bases from J, the junction kept 11 bases outside the gene matches. Germline CDR1 MDHEN, CDR2 SYDVKM. CDR3 sequence (DNA): TGTGCCAGCAGCTTTATTACTGACAGGGCCTCCTACGAGCAGTACTTC. It yields the protein CASSFITDRASYEQYF.

The V gene is TRBV29-1, the J gene TRBJ2-5; 10 nucleotides match TRBD1. The J call may be wrong; the DNA end is better matched by TRBJ2-7. The CDR3 spans 13 residues. Per the germline V gene, CDR1 is SQVTM and CDR2 is ANQGSEA. Written as DNA, the CDR3 is TGCAGCGTGCCGGGACAGGGGTCCTACGAGCAGTACTTC. Encoded protein: CSVPGQGSYEQYF.

The chain joins TRBV28 to TRBJ2-5; TRBD1 aligns across 9 bases. Germline V gene sequence: CDR1 MDHEN, CDR2 SYDVKM. The CDR3 contains 17 residues. J gave up 0 bases and V 3 bases, and 8 bases lay outside the gene matches. CDR3 in amino acids: CASSLGTGTGYQETQYF. In DNA form, the CDR3 reads TGTGCCAGCAGTTTGGGAACCGGGACAGGGTACCAAGAGACCCAGTACTTC.

This sequence joins TRBV7-9 and TRBJ2-1; D might be TRBD1 (6 bases). Germline V gene data show CDR1 as SEHNR and CDR2 as FQNEAQ (reference sequence). The CDR3 loop spans 15 amino acids. V was trimmed by 2 bases and J by 0 bases, leaving 8 bases between them. CDR3 sequence (DNA): TGTGCCAGCAGCTTAAGGGGGAGCTCCTACAATGAGCAGTTCTTC. Protein: CASSLRGSSYNEQFF.

This chain joins TRBV5-1 and TRBJ2-3, with 7 positions matching TRBD2. CDR1 is SGHRS, CDR2 YFSETQ, per germline. The CDR3 covers 16 residues. The trim removed 0 bases at V and 1 base at J, leaving 5 bases unmatched. The CDR3 is CASSLAGGRGTDTQYF. The DNA for the CDR3 is TGCGCCAGCAGCTTGGCTGGCGGGAGAGGCACAGATACGCAGTATTTT.

This chain connects TRBV15 to TRBJ2-1, with a weak D call TRBD2 (6 bases). Between the trimmed V and J ends, which lost 3 bases and 8 bases, there was a span of 11 bases. Per germline, CDR1 LNHNV and CDR2 YYDKDF (reference sequence). The CDR3 has 13 amino acids. This CDR3 is CATSRFPGDEQFF. Here the CDR3 DNA reads TGTGCCACCAGCAGGTTCCCGGGGGATGAGCAGTTCTTC.

This sequence joins TRBV9 and TRBJ2-2, with 7 positions matching TRBD2. The CDR3 covers 17 residues. CDR1 SGDLS and CDR2 YYNGEE come from the germline V gene. Trimming removed 0 bases from V and 2 bases from J; junction bases left unmatched: 7. The CDR3 here is CASSVARSGGNTGELFF. CDR3 nucleotides: TGTGCCAGCAGCGTAGCTCGGTCGGGGGGAAACACCGGGGAGCTGTTTTTT. The variable domain in full, with the rest retrieved from reference TRBV9 and TRBJ2-2, is DSGVTQTPKHLITATGQRVTLRCSPRSGDLSVYWYQQSLDQGLQFLIQYYNGEERAKGNILERFSAQQFPDLHSELNLSSLELGDSALYFCASSVARSGGNTGELFFGEGSRLTVL.

The chain combines TRBV15 with TRBJ2-4; the D is unclear. Trimming stripped 5 bases from V and 10 bases from J, with 15 bases between. CDR3 size: 13 residues. Germline V gives CDR1 LNHNV, CDR2 YYDKDF (reference sequence). The CDR3 reads CATSATISAIQYF. CDR3 DNA: TGTGCCACCAGCGCCACCATTAGTGCTATTCAGTACTTC.

This clone was counted a few times. The chain uses TRBV11-3 and TRBJ1-3, with D hard to call. V gave up 5 bases and J gave up 9 bases, with 14 bases separating them. Germline V gene data show CDR1 as SGHNT and CDR2 as YENEEA. The CDR3 extends over 13 amino acids. The chain's CDR3 is CASSPSSEGTIYF. The CDR3 DNA sequence: TGTGCCAGCAGCCCGTCTAGTGAGGGCACCATATATTTT.

The rearrangement joins TRBV6-5 to TRBJ2-5; 11 bases line up with TRBD2. With the DNA end fitting TRBJ2-7 better, the J assignment may be wrong. CDR3 length: 14 amino acids. CDR1 MNHEY and CDR2 SVGAGI come from the germline V gene. CDR3 region: CASSTSGGYYEQYF. The CDR3 nucleotides are TGTGCCAGCAGTACTAGCGGGGGCTATTACGAGCAGTACTTC.

J is TRBJ2-7 and V is TRBV4-1; D unresolved. CDR1 MGHRA and CDR2 YSYEKL come from the germline V gene. The CDR3 runs 15 residues. Trimming shortened V by 4 bases and J by 3 bases, and 16 bases separated the two germline ends. Written as DNA, the CDR3 is TGCGCCAGCAGCCTCCTAATCGCGGATTTCTACGAGCAGTACTTC. This gives the protein CASSLLIADFYEQYF.